The T cell receptor beta chain under discussion was sequenced for a study of early T cells in non-severe SARS-CoV-2 infection. Ten or more counts support this clonotype. Germline values: CDR1 SGHDT, CDR2 YYEEEE. V shed 1 base and J 15 bases; nucleotides not matched to a gene: 4. This CDR3 comprises 12 residues. Attachment of unique molecular identifiers to individual cDNA molecules was performed. MiXCR, applied by TCRdb to the 5' RACE reads, yields one record per CDR3 protein. This repertoire shows some 49,000 distinct CDR3 sequences, about an eighth found once; its top ten account for more than 9%. What was sequenced was whole blood. The rearrangement links TRBV5-6 to TRBJ2-1; TRBD2 matches at 10 bases. The source of this sequence is an adult who was a healthcare worker with PCR-confirmed SARS-CoV-2 infection or an uninfected control (not recorded which). CDR3 amino acids: CASSLTGTSAFF. As DNA, the CDR3 is TGTGCCAGCAGCTTGACCGGGACTAGCGCGTTCTTC.